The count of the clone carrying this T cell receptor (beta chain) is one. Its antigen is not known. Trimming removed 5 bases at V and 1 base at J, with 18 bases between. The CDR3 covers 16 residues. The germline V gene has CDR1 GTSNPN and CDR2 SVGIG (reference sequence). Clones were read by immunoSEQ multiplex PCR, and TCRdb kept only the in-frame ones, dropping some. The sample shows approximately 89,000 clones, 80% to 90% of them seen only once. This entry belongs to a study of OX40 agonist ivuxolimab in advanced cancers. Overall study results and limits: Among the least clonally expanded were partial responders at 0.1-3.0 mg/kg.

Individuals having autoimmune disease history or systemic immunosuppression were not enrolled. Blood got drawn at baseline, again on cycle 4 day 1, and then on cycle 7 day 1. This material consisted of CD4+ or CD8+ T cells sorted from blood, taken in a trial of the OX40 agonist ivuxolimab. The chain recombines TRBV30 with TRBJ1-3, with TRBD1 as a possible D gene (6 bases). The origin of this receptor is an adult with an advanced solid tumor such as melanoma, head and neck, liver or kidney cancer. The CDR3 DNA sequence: TGTGCCTGGGGGCTCTTAACAGGGATTTCTGGAAACACCATATATTTT. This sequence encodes CAWGLLTGISGNTIYF. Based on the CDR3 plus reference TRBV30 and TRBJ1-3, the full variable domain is SQTIHQWPATLVQPVGSPLSLECTVEGTSNPNLYWYRQAAGRGLQLLFYSVGIGQISSEVPQNLSASRPQDRQFILSSKKLLLSDSGFYLCAWGLLTGISGNTIYFGEGSWLTVV.